A selection of T cell receptor beta chains follows, all from one sample in a study of cytomegalovirus exposure and HLA in healthy donors. Data came from immunoSEQ multiplex PCR; TCRdb stores just in-frame clones and leaves some out. The table lists roughly 93,000 clones, approximately 79% of them singletons. The sample was PBMCs. Receptors originate from a male donor in good health and CMV-seronegative. Both conserved end residues are part of each CDR3.

v_call	j_call	cdr3_aa
TRBV6-6	TRBJ2-1	CASSYRGQGAHNEQFF
TRBV19	TRBJ2-3	CASSILAASTDTQYF
TRBV29-1	TRBJ2-7	CSANREPNYEQYF
TRBV6-5	TRBJ2-2	CASTNAGELFF
TRBV28	TRBJ2-7	CASRGTGGYEQYF
TRBV27	TRBJ2-7	CASTQAGGYEQYF
TRBV7-6	TRBJ1-1	CASSWGRGTEAFF
TRBV4-2	TRBJ1-4	CASSPRGGNDEKLFF
TRBV27	TRBJ2-1	CASRAQGNEQFF
TRBV11-3	TRBJ2-7	CASSPGQGEQYF
TRBV4-2	TRBJ1-5	CASSPGEQGIQPQHF
TRBV27	TRBJ1-2	CASSHSLPGTGHNGYTF
TRBV16	TRBJ2-7	CASSQTGNEQYF
TRBV6-5	TRBJ2-7	CASSYKQGPYEQYF
TRBV6-5	TRBJ2-7	CASRDLAGVNEQYF
TRBV28	TRBJ1-5	CASSRRYRETYNQPQHF
TRBV4-1	TRBJ2-1	CASSHIGDEQFF
TRBV2	TRBJ2-3	CATQEPQGLADTQYF
TRBV25-1	TRBJ2-3	CASSLNTLAGTTDTQYF
TRBV28	TRBJ1-2	CASTSTNYGYTF
TRBV9	TRBJ1-3	CASSVGGQIPGNTIYF
TRBV28	TRBJ2-1	CASSLARGTRPNNEQFF
TRBV19	TRBJ1-2	CASSSRTVPLYGYTF
TRBV7-9	TRBJ1-2	CASSPRQGNYGYTF
TRBV28	TRBJ1-5	CASRPPQGASQPQHF
TRBV9	TRBJ2-2	CASRRAGDNTGELFF
TRBV6-4	TRBJ2-1	CASKGNEQFF
TRBV28	TRBJ1-1	CASIYRGTEAFF
TRBV25-1	TRBJ1-2	CASSPGQNYGYTF
TRBV27	TRBJ2-3	CASSQLAVHSTDTQYF
TRBV27	TRBJ2-3	CASRGTQGIASTDTQYF
TRBV27	TRBJ2-7	CASSLAGLAGVTQYF
TRBV28	TRBJ2-1	CASRGTSGENYNEQFF
TRBV11-1	TRBJ2-7	CASSLLMSGQHFSYEQYF
TRBV6-1	TRBJ2-7	CASSDLLLNEQYF
TRBV6-4	TRBJ2-2	CASSSGTGATGELFF
TRBV5-1	TRBJ2-7	CASRLGLAGDEQYF
TRBV6-4	TRBJ2-1	CASSAVAGEGRGNEQFF
TRBV5-6	TRBJ2-5	CASSPVWDRDQETQYF
TRBV4-1	TRBJ2-2	CASSQGEGRELENTGELFF
TRBV27	TRBJ2-5	CASSLVGRQETQYF
TRBV5-4	TRBJ2-1	CASSPGTSVTNEQFF
TRBV15	TRBJ2-6	CATSPGRGSGSGANVLTF
TRBV5-4	TRBJ2-1	CASSLRWRDPNEQFF
TRBV7-9	TRBJ1-2	CASSLVGQGIGNYGYTF
TRBV4-3	TRBJ1-2	CASSQQDAGQLHYGYTF
TRBV2	TRBJ2-1	CASMRASGRGNEQFF
TRBV27	TRBJ2-1	CASSFLRTGYNEQFF